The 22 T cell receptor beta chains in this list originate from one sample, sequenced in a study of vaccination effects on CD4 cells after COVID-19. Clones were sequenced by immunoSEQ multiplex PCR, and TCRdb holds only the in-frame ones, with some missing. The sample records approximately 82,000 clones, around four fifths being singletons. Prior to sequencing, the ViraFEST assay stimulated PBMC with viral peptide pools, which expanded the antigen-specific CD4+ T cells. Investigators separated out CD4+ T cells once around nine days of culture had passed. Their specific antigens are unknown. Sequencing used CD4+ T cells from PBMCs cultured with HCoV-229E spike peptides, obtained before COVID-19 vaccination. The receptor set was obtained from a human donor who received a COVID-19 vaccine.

The DNA of the CDR3 is TGTGCCACCAGTGAGTCCCCAGGGGGCCTGAACACCGGGGAGCTGTTTTTT. Its protein product is CATSESPGGLNTGELFF. The rearrangement joins TRBV24-1 to TRBJ2-2; 8 nucleotides agree with TRBD1. CDR3 length equals 17 residues. Germline-derived CDR1 and CDR2 are KGHDR and SFDVKD. Germline trimming cut 4 bases from V and 1 base from J; bases unmatched to any gene: 7.

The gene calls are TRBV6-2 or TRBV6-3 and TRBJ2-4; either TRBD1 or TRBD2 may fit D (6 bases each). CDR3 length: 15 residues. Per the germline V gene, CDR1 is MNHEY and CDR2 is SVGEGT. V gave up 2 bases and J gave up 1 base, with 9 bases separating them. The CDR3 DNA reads TGTGCCAGCAGTTACCCGGGGGCGGCCAAAAACATTCAGTACTTC. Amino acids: CASSYPGAAKNIQYF.

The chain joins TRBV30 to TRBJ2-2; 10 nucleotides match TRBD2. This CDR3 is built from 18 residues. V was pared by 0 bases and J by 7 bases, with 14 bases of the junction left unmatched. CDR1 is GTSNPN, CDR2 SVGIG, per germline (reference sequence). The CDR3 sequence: CAWSVGLLAGALGGELFF. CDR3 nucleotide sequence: TGTGCCTGGAGTGTAGGTCTCCTAGCGGGGGCCCTCGGCGGGGAGCTGTTTTTT.

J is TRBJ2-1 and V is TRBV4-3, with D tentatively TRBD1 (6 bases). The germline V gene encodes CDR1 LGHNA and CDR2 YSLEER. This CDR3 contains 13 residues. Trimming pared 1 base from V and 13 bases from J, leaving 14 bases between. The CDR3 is CASSQGRAGAQFF. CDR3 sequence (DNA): TGCGCCAGCAGCCAAGGACGGGCAGGGGCCCAGTTCTTC.

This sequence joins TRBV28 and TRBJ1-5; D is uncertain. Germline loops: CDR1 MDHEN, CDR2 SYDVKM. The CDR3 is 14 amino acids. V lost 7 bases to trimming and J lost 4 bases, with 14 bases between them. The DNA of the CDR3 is TGTGCCAGCATCGAAGGGTCCATTAATCAGCCCCAGCATTTT. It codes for CASIEGSINQPQHF.

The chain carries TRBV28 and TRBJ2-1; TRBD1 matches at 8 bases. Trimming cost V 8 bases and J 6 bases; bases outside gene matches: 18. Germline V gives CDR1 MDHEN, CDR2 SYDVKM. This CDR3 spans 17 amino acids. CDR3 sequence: CASPPSPPGQESNEQFF. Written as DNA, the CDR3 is TGTGCCAGCCCCCCGTCCCCCCCGGGACAGGAGTCCAATGAGCAGTTCTTC.

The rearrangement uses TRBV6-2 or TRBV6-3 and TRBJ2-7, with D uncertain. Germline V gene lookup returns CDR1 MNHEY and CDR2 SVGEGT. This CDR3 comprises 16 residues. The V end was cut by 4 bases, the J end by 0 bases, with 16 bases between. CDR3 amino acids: CASSSPSRGSSYEQYV. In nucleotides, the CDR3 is TGTGCCAGCAGTTCCCCTTCTCGAGGAAGCTCCTACGAGCAGTACGTC.

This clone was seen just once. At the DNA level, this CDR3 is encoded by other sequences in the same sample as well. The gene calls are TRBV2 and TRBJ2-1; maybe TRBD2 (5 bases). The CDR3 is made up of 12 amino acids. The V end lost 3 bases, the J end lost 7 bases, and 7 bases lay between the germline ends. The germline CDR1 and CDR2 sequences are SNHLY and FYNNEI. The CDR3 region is CASSDRGNEQFF. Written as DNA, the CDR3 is TGTGCCAGCAGTGACCGAGGGAATGAGCAGTTCTTC.

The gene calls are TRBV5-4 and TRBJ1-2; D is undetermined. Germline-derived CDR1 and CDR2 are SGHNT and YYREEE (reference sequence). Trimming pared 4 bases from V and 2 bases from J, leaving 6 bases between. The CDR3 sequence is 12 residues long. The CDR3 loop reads CASSAGNYGYTF. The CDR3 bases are TGTGCCAGCAGCGCGGGCAACTATGGCTACACCTTC.

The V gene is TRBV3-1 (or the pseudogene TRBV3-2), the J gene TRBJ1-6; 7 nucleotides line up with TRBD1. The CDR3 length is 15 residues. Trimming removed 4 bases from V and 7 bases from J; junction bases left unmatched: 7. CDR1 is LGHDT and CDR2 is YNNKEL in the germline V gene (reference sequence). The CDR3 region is CASSLRQGGNSPLHF. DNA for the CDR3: TGTGCCAGCAGCCTCCGACAGGGAGGGAATTCACCCCTCCACTTT.

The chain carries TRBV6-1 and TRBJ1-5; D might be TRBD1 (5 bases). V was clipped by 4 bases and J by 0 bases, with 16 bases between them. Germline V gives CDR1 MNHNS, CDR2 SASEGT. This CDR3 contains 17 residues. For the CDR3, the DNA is TGTGCCAGCAGTGGGGGGGGAGTGAGTTTTAGCAATCAGCCCCAGCATTTT. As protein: CASSGGGVSFSNQPQHF.

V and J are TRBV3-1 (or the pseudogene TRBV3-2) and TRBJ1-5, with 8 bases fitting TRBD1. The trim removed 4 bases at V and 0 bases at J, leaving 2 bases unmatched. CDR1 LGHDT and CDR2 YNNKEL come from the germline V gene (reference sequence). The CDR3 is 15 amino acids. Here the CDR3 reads CASSRTGTSNQPQHF. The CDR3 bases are TGTGCCAGCAGCCGGACAGGGACTAGCAATCAGCCCCAGCATTTT.

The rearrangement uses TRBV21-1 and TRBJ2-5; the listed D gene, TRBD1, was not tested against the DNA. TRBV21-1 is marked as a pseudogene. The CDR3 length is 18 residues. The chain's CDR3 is CASSKRDPGTGGWETQYF. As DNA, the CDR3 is TGTGCCAGCAGCAAAAGGGACCCCGGGACAGGGGGTTGGGAGACCCAGTACTTC.

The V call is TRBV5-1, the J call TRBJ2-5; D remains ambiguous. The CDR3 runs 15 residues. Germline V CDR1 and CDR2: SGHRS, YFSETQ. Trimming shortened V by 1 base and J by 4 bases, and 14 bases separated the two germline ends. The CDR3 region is CASSLYGSEGETQYF. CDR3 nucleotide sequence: TGCGCCAGCAGCTTGTATGGGTCGGAAGGAGAGACCCAGTACTTC.

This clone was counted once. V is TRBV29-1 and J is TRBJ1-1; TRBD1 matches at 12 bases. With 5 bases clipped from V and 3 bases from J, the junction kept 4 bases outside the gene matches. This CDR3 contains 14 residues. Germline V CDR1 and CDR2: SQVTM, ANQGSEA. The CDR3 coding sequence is TGCAGCGTTCCCAGGGACAGGGGGCACACTGAAGCTTTCTTT. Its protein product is CSVPRDRGHTEAFF. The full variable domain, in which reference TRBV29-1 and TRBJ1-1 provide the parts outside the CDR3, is SAVISQKPSRDICQRGTSLTIQCQVDSQVTMMFWYRQQPGQSLTLIATANQGSEATYESGFVIDKFPISRPNLTFSTLTVSNMSPEDSSIYLCSVPRDRGHTEAFFGQGTRLTVV.

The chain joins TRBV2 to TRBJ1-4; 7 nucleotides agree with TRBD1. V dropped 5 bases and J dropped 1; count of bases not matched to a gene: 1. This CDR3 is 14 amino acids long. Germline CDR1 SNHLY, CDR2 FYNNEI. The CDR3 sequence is CASSRTGTNEKLFF. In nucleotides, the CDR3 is TGTGCCAGCAGTCGGACAGGAACTAATGAAAAACTGTTTTTT.

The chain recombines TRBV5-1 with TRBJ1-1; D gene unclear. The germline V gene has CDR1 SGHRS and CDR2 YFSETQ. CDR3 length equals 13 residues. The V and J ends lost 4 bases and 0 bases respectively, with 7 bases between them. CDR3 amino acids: CASSLYLNTEAFF. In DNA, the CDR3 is TGCGCCAGCAGCCTATATCTGAACACTGAAGCTTTCTTT.

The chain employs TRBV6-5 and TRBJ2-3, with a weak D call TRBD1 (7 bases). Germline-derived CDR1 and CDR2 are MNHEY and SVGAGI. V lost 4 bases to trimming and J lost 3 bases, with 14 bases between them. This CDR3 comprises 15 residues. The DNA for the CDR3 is TGTGCCAGCAGTTCGGTCAGGGGGAGGACAGATACGCAGTATTTT. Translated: CASSSVRGRTDTQYF.

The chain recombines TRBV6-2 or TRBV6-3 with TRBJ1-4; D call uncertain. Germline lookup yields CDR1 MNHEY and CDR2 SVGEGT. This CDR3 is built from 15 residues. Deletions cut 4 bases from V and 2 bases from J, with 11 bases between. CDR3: CASSFGDDTNEKLFF. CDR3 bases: TGTGCCAGCAGTTTCGGGGATGACACTAATGAAAAACTGTTTTTT.

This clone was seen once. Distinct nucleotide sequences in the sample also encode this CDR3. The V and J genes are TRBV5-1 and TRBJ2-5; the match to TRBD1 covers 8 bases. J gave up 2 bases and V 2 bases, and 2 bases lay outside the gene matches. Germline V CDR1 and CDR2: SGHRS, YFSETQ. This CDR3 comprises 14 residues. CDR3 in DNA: TGCGCCAGCAGCTTAACAGGGGGGCAAGAGACCCAGTACTTC. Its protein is CASSLTGGQETQYF.

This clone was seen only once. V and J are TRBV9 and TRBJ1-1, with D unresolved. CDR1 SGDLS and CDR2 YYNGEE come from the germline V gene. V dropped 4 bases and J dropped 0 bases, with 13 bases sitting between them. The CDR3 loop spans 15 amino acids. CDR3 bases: TGTGCCAGCAGCTCCCAGTCAGAGGTGAACACTGAAGCTTTCTTT. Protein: CASSSQSEVNTEAFF.

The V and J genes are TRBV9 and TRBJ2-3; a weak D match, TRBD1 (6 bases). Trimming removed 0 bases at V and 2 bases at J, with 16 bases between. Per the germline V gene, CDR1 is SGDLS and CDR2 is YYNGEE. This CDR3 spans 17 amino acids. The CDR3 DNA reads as TGTGCCAGCAGCGTAGCTTTAACAGGGTTTTCCACAGATACGCAGTATTTT. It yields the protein CASSVALTGFSTDTQYF. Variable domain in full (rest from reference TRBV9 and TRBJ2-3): DSGVTQTPKHLITATGQRVTLRCSPRSGDLSVYWYQQSLDQGLQFLIQYYNGEERAKGNILERFSAQQFPDLHSELNLSSLELGDSALYFCASSVALTGFSTDTQYFGPGTRLTVL.